The 18 T cell receptor beta chains below were found in one sample sequenced in a study of blood T cell repertoires in COVID-19. Clones were sequenced by immunoSEQ multiplex PCR, and TCRdb holds only the in-frame ones, with some missing. The sample records hundreds of thousands of clones, around 89% being singletons. Sequenced material: PBMCs or T cells enriched from blood (not recorded which). The receptors derive from a man aged 25 to 40 who had recovered from COVID-19.

This chain links TRBV9 with TRBJ1-3, with D possibly TRBD1 on 6 matching bases. Trimming removed 0 bases from V and 4 bases from J, with 14 bases in between. The CDR3 has 16 amino acids. Germline V gene data show CDR1 as SGDLS and CDR2 as YYNGEE. The CDR3 nucleotides are TGTGCCAGCAGCGTAGGGGGGCAGGCTGCGGGAAACACCATATATTTT. Residues: CASSVGGQAAGNTIYF.

This clone was seen a few times. The V and J genes are TRBV6-4 and TRBJ2-7; maybe TRBD2 (5 bases). The CDR3 consists of 13 residues. V was clipped by 6 bases and J by 6 bases, with 15 bases between them. Germline CDR1 and CDR2: MRHNA and SNTAGT. The CDR3 spells CASSREMGSEQYF. DNA for the CDR3: TGTGCCAGCAGCCGGGAAATGGGCTCCGAGCAGTACTTC.

The rearrangement links TRBV6-5 to TRBJ2-3; the D gene is possibly TRBD2 (6 bases). Germline lookup yields CDR1 MNHEY and CDR2 SVGAGI. This CDR3 region has 14 residues. V was cut by 9 bases and J by 1 base, with 14 bases left in between. CDR3 protein: CASMLAFGTDTQYF. In nucleotides, the CDR3 is TGTGCCAGTATGCTAGCGTTTGGCACAGATACGCAGTATTTT.

The chain couples TRBV4-1 to TRBJ2-7; 9 bases agree with TRBD1. There are 18 residues in the CDR3. J was trimmed by 4 bases and V by 3 bases; bases with no gene match: 16. Germline values: CDR1 MGHRA, CDR2 YSYEKL. The CDR3 sequence: CASSHSNRDRVSPYEQYF. In DNA form, the CDR3 reads TGCGCCAGCAGCCATAGTAACCGGGACAGGGTTTCCCCATACGAGCAGTACTTC.

This sequence joins TRBV11-2 and TRBJ1-5; D is unclear. V lost 0 bases and J lost 3, with 9 bases in between. The CDR3 length is 15 residues. Per germline, CDR1 SGHAT and CDR2 FQNNGV. The DNA for the CDR3 is TGTGCCAGCAGCTTAGATTCAGGATCCAATCAGCCCCAGCATTTT. Translation gives CASSLDSGSNQPQHF.

The V gene is TRBV7-9, the J gene TRBJ2-7, with 8 bases identical to TRBD1. V was pared by 2 bases and J by 3 bases, with 3 bases of the junction left unmatched. Germline CDR1 is SEHNR and CDR2 is FQNEAQ (reference sequence). CDR3 size: 14 residues. CDR3: CASSLRDRNYEQYF. The CDR3 DNA reads TGTGCCAGCAGCTTAAGGGACAGGAACTACGAGCAGTACTTC.

The chain uses TRBV5-5 and TRBJ2-1, with 7 nucleotides matching TRBD1. The CDR3 loop spans 15 amino acids. After removal of 4 bases from V and 4 bases from J, the junction contained 8 bases not matched to a gene. The V gene's germline CDR1 is SGHKS and CDR2 YYEKEE (reference sequence). In nucleotides, the CDR3 is TGTGCCAGCAGCCGGGAAGGACAGGTTTACAATGAGCAGTTCTTC. It yields the protein CASSREGQVYNEQFF.

The rearrangement uses TRBV30 and TRBJ2-2; perhaps TRBD2 as D (5 bases). The CDR3 is 14 residues long. The V end was cut by 3 bases, the J end by 3 bases, with 11 bases between. Germline assignment: CDR1 GTSNPN and CDR2 SVGIG (reference sequence). The CDR3 DNA reads as TGTGCCTGGAGAGGCGGAGGCGACACCGGGGAGCTGTTTTTT. Translation: CAWRGGGDTGELFF.

The CDR3 sequence: CASSLVAGGPSEQYF. In DNA form, the CDR3 reads TGTGCCAGCAGCTTAGTTGCGGGAGGGCCAAGCGAGCAGTACTTC. The chain carries TRBV7-9 and TRBJ2-7; 9 nucleotides match TRBD2. The CDR3 runs to 15 residues. Germline CDR1 SEHNR, CDR2 FQNEAQ (reference sequence). The V segment lost 1 base and the J segment 6 bases; nucleotides outside the gene matches: 7.

The chain recombines TRBV9 with TRBJ2-7; 8 nucleotides align to TRBD1. Looked up from germline, CDR1 is SGDLS and CDR2 is YYNGEE. This CDR3 comprises 14 residues. V was clipped by 1 base and J by 4 bases; unmatched bases: 4. The CDR3: CASSVYGQGYEQYF. CDR3 coding DNA: TGTGCCAGCAGCGTATACGGACAGGGTTACGAGCAGTACTTC.

The J gene is TRBJ1-4, the V gene TRBV19, with D maybe TRBD1 (6 bases). V was pared by 6 bases and J by 4 bases, with 15 bases between. The CDR3 is made up of 15 amino acids. The germline V gene encodes CDR1 LNHDA and CDR2 SQIVND (reference sequence). Here the CDR3 DNA reads TGTGCCAGTAGGCCGAGAGGGGGGGGTAATGAAAAACTGTTTTTT. Encoded protein: CASRPRGGGNEKLFF. The whole variable domain, filled in from reference TRBV19 and TRBJ1-4, reads DGGITQSPKYLFRKEGQNVTLSCEQNLNHDAMYWYRQDPGQGLRLIYYSQIVNDFQKGDIAEGYSVSREKKESFPLTVTSAQKNPTAFYLCASRPRGGGNEKLFFGSGTQLSVL.

J is TRBJ2-7 and V is TRBV5-1; TRBD1 agrees at 9 bases. CDR3 length equals 15 residues. V shed 4 bases and J 3 bases; nucleotides not matched to a gene: 8. Germline CDR1 SGHRS, CDR2 YFSETQ. The CDR3 protein is CASSPDGTGIYEQYF. The CDR3 DNA reads TGCGCCAGCAGCCCCGACGGGACAGGGATCTACGAGCAGTACTTC.

This chain uses TRBV19 with TRBJ2-1; 7 bases map to TRBD2. Germline V gene sequence: CDR1 LNHDA, CDR2 SQIVND (reference sequence). Trimming cost V 7 bases and J 0 bases; bases outside gene matches: 12. The CDR3 has 17 amino acids. CDR3: CASNLRGGGGSYNEQFF. In DNA form, the CDR3 reads TGTGCCAGTAACCTGAGGGGCGGGGGAGGCTCCTACAATGAGCAGTTCTTC.

This clone appeared once. The CDR3 DNA reads as TGTGCCAGCAGTTTTCGGGGTCCGGGGTCGGCTTCACCCCTCCACTTT. Translation: CASSFRGPGSASPLHF. V is TRBV28 and J is TRBJ1-6; D not resolved. Trimming took off 3 bases at V and 9 bases at J, with 18 bases between the two ends. Germline assignment: CDR1 MDHEN and CDR2 SYDVKM. This CDR3 comprises 16 residues.

The V gene is TRBV5-6, the J gene TRBJ1-1, with 9 bases fitting TRBD1. This CDR3 has 14 residues. From germline, CDR1 is SGHDT and CDR2 YYEEEE. V shed 4 bases, J shed 7 bases, and the junction held 8 bases outside the gene matches. The CDR3 coding sequence is TGTGCCAGCAGCATAGACAGGGGGAGAAGTGAAGCTTTCTTT. It is translated as CASSIDRGRSEAFF.

This chain uses TRBV5-8 with TRBJ1-2; 9 bases are shared with TRBD1. CDR3 length equals 14 residues. Per the germline V gene, CDR1 is SGHTS and CDR2 is YDEGEE. V was clipped by 4 bases and J by 5 bases; unmatched bases: 6. DNA of the CDR3: TGTGCCAGCAGCCCAGGGACAGGGCTTTATGGCTACACCTTC. Protein: CASSPGTGLYGYTF.

The chain combines TRBV19 with TRBJ2-7; 10 positions match TRBD1. Germline V CDR1 and CDR2: LNHDA, SQIVND (reference sequence). CDR3 length equals 16 residues. The V segment lost 3 bases and the J segment 3 bases; nucleotides outside the gene matches: 8. CDR3: CASSMRPGQGIYEQYF. CDR3 coding DNA: TGTGCCAGTAGTATGAGACCGGGACAGGGGATCTACGAGCAGTACTTC.

The chain joins TRBV7-2 to TRBJ1-3, with D perhaps matching TRBD1 (6 bases). Germline CDR1 SGHTA, CDR2 FQGNSA. The CDR3 covers 15 residues. The V end lost 1 base, the J end lost 2 bases, and 9 bases lay between the germline ends. Written as DNA, the CDR3 is TGTGCCAGCAGCTTAGAACAGGGAACTGGAAACACCATATATTTT. This gives the protein CASSLEQGTGNTIYF.